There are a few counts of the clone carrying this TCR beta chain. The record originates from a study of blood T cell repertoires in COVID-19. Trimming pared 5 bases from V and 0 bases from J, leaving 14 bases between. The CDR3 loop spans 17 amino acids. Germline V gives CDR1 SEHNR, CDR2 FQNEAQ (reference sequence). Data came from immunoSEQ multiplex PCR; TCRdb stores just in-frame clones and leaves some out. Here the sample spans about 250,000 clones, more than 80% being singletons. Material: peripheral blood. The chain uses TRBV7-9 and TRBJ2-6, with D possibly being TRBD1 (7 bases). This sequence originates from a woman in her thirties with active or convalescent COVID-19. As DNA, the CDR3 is TGTGCCAGCAGCGCAAACAGGGGAGGCTCTGGGGCCAACGTCCTGACTTTC. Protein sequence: CASSANRGGSGANVLTF.